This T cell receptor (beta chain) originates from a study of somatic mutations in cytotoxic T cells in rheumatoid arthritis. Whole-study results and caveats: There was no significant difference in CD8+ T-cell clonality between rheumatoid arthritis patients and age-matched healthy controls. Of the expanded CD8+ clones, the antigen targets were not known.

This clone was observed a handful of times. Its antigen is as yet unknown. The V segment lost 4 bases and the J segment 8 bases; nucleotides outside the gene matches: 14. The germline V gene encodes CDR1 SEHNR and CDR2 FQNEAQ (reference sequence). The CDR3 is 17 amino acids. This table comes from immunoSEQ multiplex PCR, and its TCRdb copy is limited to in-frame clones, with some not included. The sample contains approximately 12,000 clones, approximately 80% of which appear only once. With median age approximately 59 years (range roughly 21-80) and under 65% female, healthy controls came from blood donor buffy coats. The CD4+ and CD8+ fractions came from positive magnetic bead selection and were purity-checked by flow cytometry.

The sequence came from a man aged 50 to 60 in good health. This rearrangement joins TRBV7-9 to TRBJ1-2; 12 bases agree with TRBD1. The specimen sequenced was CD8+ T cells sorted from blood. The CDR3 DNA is TGTGCCAGCAGCTCGAGCCGTTGGGACAGGGGGCGTGGGGGCTACACCTTC. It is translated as CASSSSRWDRGRGGYTF.